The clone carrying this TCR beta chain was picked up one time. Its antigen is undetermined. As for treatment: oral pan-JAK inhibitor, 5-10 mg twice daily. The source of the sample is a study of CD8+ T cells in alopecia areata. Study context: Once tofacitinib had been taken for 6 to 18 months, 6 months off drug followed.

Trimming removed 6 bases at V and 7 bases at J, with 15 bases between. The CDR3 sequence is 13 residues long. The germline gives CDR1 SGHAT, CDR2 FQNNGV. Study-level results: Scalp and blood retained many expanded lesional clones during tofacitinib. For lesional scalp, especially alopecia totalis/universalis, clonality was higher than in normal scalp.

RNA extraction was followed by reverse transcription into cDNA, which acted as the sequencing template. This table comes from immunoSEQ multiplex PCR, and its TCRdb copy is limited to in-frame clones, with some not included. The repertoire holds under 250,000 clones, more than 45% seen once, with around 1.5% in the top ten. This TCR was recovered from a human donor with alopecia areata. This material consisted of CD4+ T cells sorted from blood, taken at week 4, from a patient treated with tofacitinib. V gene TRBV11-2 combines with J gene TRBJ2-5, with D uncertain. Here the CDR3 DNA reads TGTGCCAGCAGATTACTCAGGACCAGGACCCAGTACTTC. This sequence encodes CASRLLRTRTQYF.